The rows below give T cell receptor beta chains drawn from one sample of a study of blood T cell repertoires in COVID-19. Produced via immunoSEQ multiplex PCR; TCRdb's table is partial and in-frame only. The table includes approximately 150,000 clones, 84% detected once. The sample comprised peripheral blood. These receptor sequences come from a woman of 80 years or more with COVID-19, enrolled during active disease. Both conserved end residues are part of each CDR3. The order of the fields is clone size, V gene, J gene, D gene, CDR3 protein, CDR3 DNA. The D gene is left open where the match is weak. Rows give clone size only sometimes, using once, few, many, or a class for an expanded clone.

-,TRBV6-1,TRBJ1-5,-,CASSEAGGYNQPQHF,TGTGCCAGCAGTGAAGCGGGGGGATATAATCAGCCCCAGCATTTT
-,TRBV5-1,TRBJ2-5,-,CASSLTVEETQYF,TGCGCCAGCAGCTTGACGGTGGAAGAGACCCAGTACTTC
-,TRBV28,TRBJ1-4,-,CAGGGFDEKLFF,TGTGCCGGGGGAGGGTTCGATGAAAAACTGTTTTTT
-,TRBV11-3,TRBJ1-5,TRBD1,CASSVSTGTVAINQPQHF,TGTGCCAGCAGCGTCTCCACTGGGACAGTCGCAATCAATCAGCCCCAGCATTTT
-,TRBV11-1,TRBJ2-5,TRBD1,CASGPGQGQETQYF,TGTGCCAGTGGGCCGGGACAGGGGCAAGAGACCCAGTACTTC
-,TRBV28,TRBJ2-7,TRBD2,CASSRLAGSTEQYF,TGTGCCAGCAGCCGACTAGCGGGTTCCACGGAGCAGTACTTC
once,TRBV27,TRBJ2-1,TRBD2,CASSSGRTYNEQFF,TGTGCCAGCAGTTCCGGGAGGACCTACAATGAGCAGTTCTTC
few,TRBV2,TRBJ2-1,-,CASNPGGPGQFF,TGTGCCAGCAACCCCGGGGGGCCTGGGCAGTTCTTC
-,TRBV3-1/TRBV3-2,TRBJ2-1,-,CASSQDLAPSYNEQFF,TGTGCCAGCAGCCAAGATCTCGCGCCTTCCTACAATGAGCAGTTCTTC
-,TRBV5-1,TRBJ1-6,TRBD1,CASSEGQDHSPLHF,TGCGCCAGCAGCGAGGGACAGGATCATTCACCCCTCCACTTT
-,TRBV28,TRBJ2-6,TRBD1,CASSPQGAGANVLTF,TGTGCCAGCAGCCCCCAGGGGGCTGGGGCCAACGTCCTGACTTTC
-,TRBV6-6,TRBJ2-7,-,CASSPGAYEQYF,TGTGCCAGCAGTCCGGGGGCCTACGAGCAGTACTTC
-,TRBV4-1,TRBJ2-7,TRBD2,CASSRGLAGNSYEQYF,TGCGCCAGCAGCCGAGGACTAGCGGGGAACTCCTACGAGCAGTACTTC
-,TRBV19,TRBJ1-2,TRBD1,CASRDRDFDGYTF,TGTGCCAGTAGGGACAGGGACTTCGATGGCTACACCTTC
few,TRBV29-1,TRBJ2-3,TRBD2,CSVDQREGLFTDTQYF,TGCAGCGTTGACCAGCGGGAGGGTTTATTCACAGATACGCAGTATTTT
-,TRBV7-3,TRBJ2-5,TRBD2,CASRRGLAEEETQYF,TGTGCCAGCAGACGAGGACTAGCGGAGGAAGAGACCCAGTACTTC
few,TRBV4-1,TRBJ2-7,-,CASSQATQPANEQYF,TGCGCCAGCAGCCAAGCGACGCAACCAGCGAACGAGCAGTACTTC
-,TRBV21-1,TRBJ2-5,-,CASSKEGYRDFQETQYF,TGTGCCAGCAGCAAAGAAGGTTACCGGGACTTTCAAGAGACCCAGTACTTC
-,TRBV12-5,TRBJ2-3,TRBD2,CASGLAGGYTQYF,TGTGCTAGTGGTCTAGCGGGGGGGTATACGCAGTATTTT
-,TRBV28,TRBJ2-3,TRBD1,CASRQNPGQGTDTQYF,TGTGCCAGCAGACAAAACCCGGGACAGGGAACAGATACGCAGTATTTT
-,TRBV2,TRBJ1-1,TRBD1,CAIRSEGASTEAFF,TGTGCCATCCGGTCGGAGGGGGCAAGCACTGAAGCTTTCTTT
-,TRBV2,TRBJ2-1,TRBD2,CASSFGAGGRNEQFF,TGTGCCAGCAGTTTTGGGGCGGGGGGCCGGAATGAGCAGTTCTTC
once,TRBV12-3/TRBV12-4,TRBJ2-1,-,CASSLASYNEQFF,TGTGCCAGCAGTTTAGCTTCTTACAATGAGCAGTTCTTC
-,TRBV14,TRBJ1-1,-,CASSQVAGTEAFF,TGTGCCAGCAGCCAAGTAGCTGGCACTGAAGCTTTCTTT
-,TRBV7-3,TRBJ2-1,-,CASSSVRDLPSYNEQFF,TGTGCCAGCAGCTCGGTAAGGGACTTACCCTCCTACAATGAGCAGTTCTTC
-,TRBV11-2,TRBJ2-5,TRBD1,CASSSYKGQNNQETQYF,TGTGCCAGCAGCTCATACAAGGGACAGAATAATCAAGAGACCCAGTACTTC
-,TRBV2,TRBJ1-1,-,CASRNRDGGEAFF,TGTGCCAGCAGGAACCGGGACGGGGGTGAAGCTTTCTTT
-,TRBV6-5,TRBJ2-7,TRBD1,CASSIPGQIYEQYF,TGTGCCAGCAGTATACCGGGACAGATCTACGAGCAGTACTTC
-,TRBV27,TRBJ1-3,-,CASKPSRAGNTIYF,TGTGCCAGCAAACCTTCGAGGGCTGGAAACACCATATATTTT
-,TRBV20-1,TRBJ1-1,-,CSARAGGAAFF,TGCAGTGCTAGAGCCGGGGGAGCAGCTTTCTTT
-,TRBV7-2,TRBJ2-7,TRBD1,CASSLARQGRYYEQYF,TGTGCCAGCAGCTTGGCCCGACAGGGCAGATACTACGAGCAGTACTTC
few,TRBV28,TRBJ2-2,-,CASSFYIQTGELFF,TGTGCCAGCAGTTTTTATATTCAGACCGGGGAGCTGTTTTTT
-,TRBV6-6,TRBJ2-3,-,CASSDPAGSTDTQYF,TGTGCCAGCAGTGACCCGGCAGGGAGCACAGATACGCAGTATTTT